Detailed here is one T cell receptor beta chain. This same CDR3 is encoded by further DNA sequences in the sample. Assay: immunoSEQ multiplex PCR; the TCRdb copy retains only in-frame clones and omits some. The table shows about 210,000 clones, with 70% to 90% occurring only once. The data were taken from a study of blood T cell repertoires in COVID-19. V dropped 1 base and J dropped 5 bases, with 5 bases sitting between them. CDR1 is KGHDR and CDR2 is SFDVKD in the germline V gene. There are 13 residues in the CDR3. Sequenced sample: peripheral blood. The J gene is TRBJ2-1, the V gene TRBV24-1; D call uncertain. The source is a woman aged 50 to 60 with active or convalescent COVID-19. CDR3 bases: TGTGCCACCAGTGATTTAGTAGACAATGAGCAGTTCTTC. Translated: CATSDLVDNEQFF.